This T cell receptor (beta chain) was documented in a study of T cells in Graves' hyperthyroidism and ophthalmopathy. As for the study in general: Before treatment of any kind, peripheral blood was taken at initial diagnosis. Points from the study as a whole: In simple terms, a model built on 13 V-J features told ophthalmopathy apart from stable hyperthyroidism. Prediction of ophthalmopathy progression came a median approximately 6.6 months pre-onset.

Diagnoses rested on clinical symptoms, serum thyroxine and TRAb, thyroid ultrasound and orbital computed tomography. There were TCR beta CDR3 regions amplified from RNA transcripts. First-round RT-PCR with HTBI primers amplified the TCR CDR3 region. Using its own MiXCR run on the multiplex PCR reads, TCRdb lists one record per CDR3 protein. The table has under 700,000 distinct CDR3 sequences, 16% seen once. At least ten counts were recorded for this clonotype. Its matching antigen is unknown. This clonotype was sampled from a woman aged 18-29 years with Graves' hyperthyroidism. The sample comprised blood.

CDR3 DNA: TGTGCCAGCAGGGTCCTCTGGACAGGGCCTCGGGGGTCCTACAATGAGCAGTTCTTC. It translates to CASRVLWTGPRGSYNEQFF. The chain employs TRBV12-3 or TRBV12-4 and TRBJ2-1; 8 bases are a match to TRBD1. The CDR3 extends over 19 amino acids. J was trimmed by 1 base and V by 6 bases; bases with no gene match: 17.